The 12 T cell receptor beta chains presented below share a single source sample, sequenced in a study of early T cells in non-severe SARS-CoV-2 infection. Each CDR3 protein gets one entry after TCRdb re-called the 5' RACE reads with MiXCR. In the table there are some 71,000 distinct CDR3 sequences, roughly 9.5% of which are singletons. The sequenced sample consisted of whole blood. Receptor source: an adult who was a healthcare worker with PCR-confirmed SARS-CoV-2 infection or an uninfected control (not recorded which).

This clonotype has just a few counts. The rearrangement joins TRBV20-1 to TRBJ2-1; the D gene is possibly TRBD1 (5 bases). This CDR3 comprises 12 residues. CDR1 is DFQATT and CDR2 is SNEGSKA in the germline V gene (reference sequence). V lost 3 bases to trimming and J lost 11 bases, with 14 bases between them. The CDR3 is CSASTGTGKQFF. The CDR3 nucleotides are TGCAGTGCTAGTACAGGTACCGGAAAGCAGTTCTTC.

V usage is TRBV28 and J usage is TRBJ2-1; the D gene is possibly TRBD2 (6 bases). Germline V gene data show CDR1 as MDHEN and CDR2 as SYDVKM. V lost 6 bases and J 4 bases, leaving 22 bases between the germline ends. CDR3 length: 17 residues. The CDR3 loop is CASSNYGHGTPYNEQFF. CDR3 DNA sequence: TGTGCCAGCAGCAATTATGGGCACGGGACTCCGTACAATGAGCAGTTCTTC.

This clonotype was counted a few times. The gene calls are TRBV7-2 and TRBJ2-5; no firm D call. With 1 base removed from V and 5 bases from J, the gap between germline ends came to 8 bases. CDR1 and CDR2 (germline): SGHTA, FQGNSA. This CDR3 is 13 amino acids long. Here the CDR3 DNA reads TGTGCCAGCAGCTTAGTAAAGCTGGAGACCCAGTACTTC. This codes for CASSLVKLETQYF.

Only a few counts were recorded for this clonotype. The chain links TRBV7-8 to TRBJ2-3; the D gene is possibly TRBD2 (5 bases). CDR3 length equals 15 residues. Germline V lookup: CDR1 SGHVS, CDR2 FQNEAQ. V lost 1 base and J lost 0, with 8 bases in between. This CDR3 reads CASSLGRGSTDTQYF. The CDR3 nucleotides read TGTGCCAGCAGCTTAGGGCGAGGGAGCACAGATACGCAGTATTTT.

This clonotype has only a few counts. The V and J genes are TRBV20-1 and TRBJ1-4; 10 bases map to TRBD1. The V gene end was trimmed by 5 bases and the J gene end by 5 bases; junction bases not matched to a gene: 5. The CDR3 sequence is 14 residues long. Germline loops: CDR1 DFQATT, CDR2 SNEGSKA (reference sequence). The CDR3, as DNA: TGCAGTGCTTTTTCGGGACAGGGGAATGAAAAACTGTTTTTT. This translates into CSAFSGQGNEKLFF.

The chain recombines TRBV6-1 with TRBJ1-2, with D maybe TRBD1 (5 bases). The CDR3 is 15 residues long. Trimming removed 4 bases at V and 3 bases at J, with 15 bases between. The germline CDR1 and CDR2 sequences are MNHNS and SASEGT. The CDR3 region has the DNA TGTGCCAGCAGTGTCGAGGGGCCTCAGGACTATGGCTACACCTTC. Protein product: CASSVEGPQDYGYTF.

At least ten counts were recorded for this clonotype. The chain is built from TRBV29-1 and TRBJ2-7; tentative D call: TRBD1 (6 bases). The CDR3 consists of 16 residues. In germline, CDR1 is SQVTM, CDR2 ANQGSEA. V was pared by 3 bases and J by 2 bases, with 20 bases between. CDR3 residues: CSVEIGATGPTYEQYF. The CDR3 DNA reads as TGCAGCGTTGAGATCGGGGCTACAGGGCCGACCTACGAGCAGTACTTC.

This clonotype was seen a handful of times. This chain joins TRBV5-6 and TRBJ2-1; no clear D gene. Germline CDR1 reads SGHDT; CDR2 reads YYEEEE. The CDR3 loop spans 14 amino acids. Trimming shortened V by 3 bases and J by 5 bases, and 12 bases separated the two germline ends. The CDR3: CASSSPGRNNEQFF. CDR3 nucleotides: TGTGCCAGCAGCTCCCCGGGCCGTAACAATGAGCAGTTCTTC.

Of note for this clonotype: A read error is possible here, since a much larger clone lies one base away. The J gene is TRBJ2-7, the V gene TRBV9; D is unresolved. V dropped 1 base and J dropped 2 bases, with 16 bases sitting between them. The CDR3 spans 16 residues. Germline V gene sequence: CDR1 SGDLS, CDR2 YYNGEE. The CDR3 DNA sequence: TGTGCCAGCAGCGTAAGTGGGATAGTAGACCCCTACGAGCAGTACTTC. Translation gives CASSVSGIVDPYEQYF. Together with reference TRBV9 and TRBJ2-7, the CDR3 gives the full variable domain: DSGVTQTPKHLITATGQRVTLRCSPRSGDLSVYWYQQSLDQGLQFLIQYYNGEERAKGNILERFSAQQFPDLHSELNLSSLELGDSALYFCASSVSGIVDPYEQYFGPGTRLTVT.

In this sample, this clonotype turned up many times. This chain links TRBV7-9 with TRBJ2-7, with unresolved D. Germline V gene data show CDR1 as SEHNR and CDR2 as FQNEAQ (reference sequence). Trimming took off 4 bases at V and 3 bases at J, with 13 bases between the two ends. The length of the CDR3 is 14 residues. CDR3 bases: TGTGCCAGCAGCTCAACACCGTCTATCTACGAGCAGTACTTC. It codes for CASSSTPSIYEQYF.

This clonotype was recorded at least ten times. This chain's CDR3 is CASSFGTASRPQHF. In DNA, the CDR3 is TGTGCCAGCAGCTTTGGGACGGCCTCGAGGCCCCAGCATTTT. The V and J genes are TRBV7-9 and TRBJ1-5; D might be TRBD1 (5 bases). Germline V lookup: CDR1 SEHNR, CDR2 FQNEAQ (reference sequence). V shed 3 bases and J shed 9 bases, with 15 bases lying between them. The CDR3 is made up of 14 amino acids.

This clonotype was counted many times. CDR3 sequence: CASSPNRGAYNEQFF. Written as DNA, the CDR3 is TGTGCCAGCAGCCCCAACAGGGGGGCCTACAATGAGCAGTTCTTC. The chain is built from TRBV11-2 and TRBJ2-1; 8 nucleotides line up with TRBD1. The V gene's germline CDR1 is SGHAT and CDR2 FQNNGV. The CDR3 spans 15 residues. Unmatched junction bases numbered 5, after V lost 5 bases and J lost 2 bases.